The clone carrying this TCR beta chain was seen a few times. The source of the sample is a study of blood T cell repertoires in COVID-19. Study information: Some COVID-19 samples were acute and others convalescent; all came from the United States, Italy and Spain. Nucleic acid was either cDNA or gDNA, and it came from T cells, B-cell-depleted T cells, or PBMCs.

Germline CDR1 and CDR2: SGHRS and YFSETQ. V lost 4 bases and J 4 bases, leaving 11 bases between the germline ends. The CDR3 is 14 residues long. Authors' data handling: Estimated nucleated cell counts came from reference gene primer amplification. Produced via immunoSEQ multiplex PCR; TCRdb's table is partial and in-frame only. V, J and clone size are those of that table, while D and trimming were read from the DNA. The table has a few hundred thousand clones, 90% seen once. The sample taken for sequencing was peripheral blood. This clonotype was sampled from a woman aged 40 to 55 with acute or convalescent COVID-19. The chain combines TRBV5-1 with TRBJ2-2; tentative D call: TRBD2 (6 bases). Here the CDR3 reads CASSGRDPTGELFF. The DNA of the CDR3 is TGCGCCAGCAGCGGGCGGGACCCCACCGGGGAGCTGTTTTTT.